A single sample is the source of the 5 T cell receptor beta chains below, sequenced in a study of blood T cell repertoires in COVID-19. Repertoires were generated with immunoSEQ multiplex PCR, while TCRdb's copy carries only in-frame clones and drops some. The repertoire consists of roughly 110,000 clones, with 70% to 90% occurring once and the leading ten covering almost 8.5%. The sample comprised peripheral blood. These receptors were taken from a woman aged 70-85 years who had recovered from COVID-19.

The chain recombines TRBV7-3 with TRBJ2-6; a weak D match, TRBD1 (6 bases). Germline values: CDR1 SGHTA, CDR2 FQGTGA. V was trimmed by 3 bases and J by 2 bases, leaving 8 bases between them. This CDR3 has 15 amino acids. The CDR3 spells CASSLYRAGANVLTF. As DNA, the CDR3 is TGTGCCAGCAGCTTGTACAGGGCTGGGGCCAACGTCCTGACTTTC.

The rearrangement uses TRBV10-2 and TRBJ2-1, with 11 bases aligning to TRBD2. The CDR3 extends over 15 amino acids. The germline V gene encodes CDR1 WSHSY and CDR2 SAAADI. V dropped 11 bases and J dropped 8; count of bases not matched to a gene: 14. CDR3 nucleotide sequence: TGCGCCCCCCCCCTACTAGCGGGGGCCGGGGATGAGCAGTTCTTC. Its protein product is CAPPLLAGAGDEQFF.

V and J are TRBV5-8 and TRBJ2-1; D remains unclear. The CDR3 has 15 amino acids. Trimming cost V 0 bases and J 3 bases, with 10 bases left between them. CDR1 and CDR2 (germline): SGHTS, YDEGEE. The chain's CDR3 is CASSLVVVRYNEQFF. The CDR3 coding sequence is TGTGCCAGCAGCTTGGTCGTAGTCCGCTACAATGAGCAGTTCTTC.

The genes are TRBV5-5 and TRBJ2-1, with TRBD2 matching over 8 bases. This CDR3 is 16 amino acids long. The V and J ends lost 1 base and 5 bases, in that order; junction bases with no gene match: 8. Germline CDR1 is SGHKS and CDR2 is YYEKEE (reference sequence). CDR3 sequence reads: CASSLRLAGENNEQFF. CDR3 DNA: TGTGCCAGCAGCTTGCGTCTAGCGGGTGAAAACAATGAGCAGTTCTTC.

The CDR3 here is CASSKAETAGGRGYGYTF. The CDR3 DNA sequence: TGTGCCAGCAGCAAAGCAGAGACAGCCGGAGGGCGGGGATATGGCTACACCTTC. The chain carries TRBV21-1 and TRBJ1-2. TRBV21-1 is tagged as a pseudogene. The CDR3 covers 18 residues.